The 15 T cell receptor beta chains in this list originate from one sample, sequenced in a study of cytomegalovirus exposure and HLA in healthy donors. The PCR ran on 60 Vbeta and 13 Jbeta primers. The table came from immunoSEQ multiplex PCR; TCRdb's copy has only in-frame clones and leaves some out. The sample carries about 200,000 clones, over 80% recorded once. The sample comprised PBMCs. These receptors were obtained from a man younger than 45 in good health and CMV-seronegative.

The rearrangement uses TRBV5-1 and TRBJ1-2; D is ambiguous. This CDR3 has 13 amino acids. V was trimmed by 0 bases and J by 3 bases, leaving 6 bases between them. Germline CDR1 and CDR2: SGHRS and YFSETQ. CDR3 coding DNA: TGCGCCAGCAGCTTGGTGCAGGACTATGGCTACACCTTC. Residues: CASSLVQDYGYTF.

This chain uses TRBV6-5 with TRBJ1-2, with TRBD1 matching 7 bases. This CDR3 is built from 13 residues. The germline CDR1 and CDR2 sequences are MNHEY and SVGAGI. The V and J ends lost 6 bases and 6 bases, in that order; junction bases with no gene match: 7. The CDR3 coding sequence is TGTGCCAGCAGGGGGACAGTAGCCCATGGCTACACCTTC. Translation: CASRGTVAHGYTF.

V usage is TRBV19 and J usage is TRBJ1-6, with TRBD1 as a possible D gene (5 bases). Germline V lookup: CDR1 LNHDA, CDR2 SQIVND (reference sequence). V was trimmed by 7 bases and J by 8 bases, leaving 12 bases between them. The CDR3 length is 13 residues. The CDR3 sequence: CASTGALYSPLHF. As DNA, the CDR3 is TGTGCCAGTACTGGGGCATTGTATTCACCCCTCCACTTT.

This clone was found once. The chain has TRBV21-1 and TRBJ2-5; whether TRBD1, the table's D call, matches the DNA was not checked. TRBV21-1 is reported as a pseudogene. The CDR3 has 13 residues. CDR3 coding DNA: TGTGCCAGCAGAGGAGGGGGCGGAGAGACCCAGTACTTC. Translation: CASRGGGGETQYF.

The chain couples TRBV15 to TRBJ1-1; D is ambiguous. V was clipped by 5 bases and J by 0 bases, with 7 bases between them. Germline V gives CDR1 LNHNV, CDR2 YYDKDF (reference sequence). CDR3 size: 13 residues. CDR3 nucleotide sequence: TGTGCCACCAGCGAAGAGATGAACACTGAAGCTTTCTTT. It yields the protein CATSEEMNTEAFF.

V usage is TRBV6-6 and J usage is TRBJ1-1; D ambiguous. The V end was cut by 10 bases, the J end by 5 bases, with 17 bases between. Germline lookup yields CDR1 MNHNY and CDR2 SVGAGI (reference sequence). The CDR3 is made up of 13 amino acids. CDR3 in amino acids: CATHYLGGTEAFF. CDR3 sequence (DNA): TGTGCCACCCATTACCTCGGTGGTACTGAAGCTTTCTTT.

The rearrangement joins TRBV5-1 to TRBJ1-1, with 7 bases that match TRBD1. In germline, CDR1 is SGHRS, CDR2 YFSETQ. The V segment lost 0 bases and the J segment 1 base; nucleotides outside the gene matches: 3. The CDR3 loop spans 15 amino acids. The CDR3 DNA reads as TGCGCCAGCAGCTTGGAACAGGGGCGGAACACTGAAGCTTTCTTT. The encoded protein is CASSLEQGRNTEAFF.

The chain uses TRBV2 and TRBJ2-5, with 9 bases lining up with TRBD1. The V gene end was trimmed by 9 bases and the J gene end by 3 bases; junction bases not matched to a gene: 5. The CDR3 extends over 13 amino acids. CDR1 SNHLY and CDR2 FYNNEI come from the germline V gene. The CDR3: CARRTGVEETQYF. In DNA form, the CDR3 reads TGTGCCAGGAGGACAGGGGTAGAAGAGACCCAGTACTTC.

The CDR3 nucleotides read TGTGCCAGCAGCTTAATGGGGGCAGAGACCCAGTACTTC. Translating gives CASSLMGAETQYF. The rearrangement joins TRBV7-2 to TRBJ2-5; D is perhaps TRBD1 (6 bases). CDR1 and CDR2 (germline): SGHTA, FQGNSA. This CDR3 contains 13 residues. Trimming took off 2 bases at V and 4 bases at J, with 8 bases between the two ends.

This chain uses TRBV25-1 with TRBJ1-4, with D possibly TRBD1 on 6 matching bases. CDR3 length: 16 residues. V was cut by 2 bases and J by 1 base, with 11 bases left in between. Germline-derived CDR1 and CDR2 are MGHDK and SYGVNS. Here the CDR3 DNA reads TGTGCCAGCAGTGAACCCAGGGGCAGAACTAATGAAAAACTGTTTTTT. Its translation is CASSEPRGRTNEKLFF. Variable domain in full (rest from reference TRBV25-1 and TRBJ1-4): EADIYQTPRYLVIGTGKKITLECSQTMGHDKMYWYQQDPGMELHLIHYSYGVNSTEKGDLSSESTVSRIRTEHFPLTLESARPSHTSQYLCASSEPRGRTNEKLFFGSGTQLSVL.

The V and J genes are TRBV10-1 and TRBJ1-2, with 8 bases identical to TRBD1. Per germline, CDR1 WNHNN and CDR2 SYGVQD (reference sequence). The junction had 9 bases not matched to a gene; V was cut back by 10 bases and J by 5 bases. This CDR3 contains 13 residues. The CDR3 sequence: CAISQGVNYGYTF. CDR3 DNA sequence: TGCGCCATCTCACAGGGGGTAAATTATGGCTACACCTTC.

The CDR3: CASQGDIQPQHF. The DNA for the CDR3 is TGTGCCAGTCAAGGGGATATTCAGCCCCAGCATTTT. The rearrangement uses TRBV19 and TRBJ1-5; the D gene is possibly TRBD1 (5 bases). Trimming removed 8 bases from V and 6 bases from J, with 11 bases in between. This CDR3 region has 12 residues. Germline V gives CDR1 LNHDA, CDR2 SQIVND (reference sequence). Using reference TRBV19 and TRBJ1-5 for the parts outside the CDR3, the full variable domain is DGGITQSPKYLFRKEGQNVTLSCEQNLNHDAMYWYRQDPGQGLRLIYYSQIVNDFQKGDIAEGYSVSREKKESFPLTVTSAQKNPTAFYLCASQGDIQPQHFGDGTRLSIL.

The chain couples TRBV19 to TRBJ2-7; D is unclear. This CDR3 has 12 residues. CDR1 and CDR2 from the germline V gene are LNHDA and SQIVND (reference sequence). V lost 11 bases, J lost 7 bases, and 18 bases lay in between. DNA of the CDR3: TGTGCCTTTGCCCCAGGCCCCCGAGAGCAGTACTTC. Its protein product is CAFAPGPREQYF.

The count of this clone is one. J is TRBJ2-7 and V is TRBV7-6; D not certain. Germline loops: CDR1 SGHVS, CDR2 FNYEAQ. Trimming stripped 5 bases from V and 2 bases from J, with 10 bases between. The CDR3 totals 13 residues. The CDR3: CASSRDTTYEQYF. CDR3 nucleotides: TGTGCCAGCAGCCGCGACACGACCTACGAGCAGTACTTC.

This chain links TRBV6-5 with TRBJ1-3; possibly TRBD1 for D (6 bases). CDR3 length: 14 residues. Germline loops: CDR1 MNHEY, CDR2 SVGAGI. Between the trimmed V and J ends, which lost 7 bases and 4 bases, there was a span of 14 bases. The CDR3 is CASKGTLQGNTIYF. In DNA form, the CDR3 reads TGTGCCAGCAAGGGGACACTACAAGGAAACACCATATATTTT.